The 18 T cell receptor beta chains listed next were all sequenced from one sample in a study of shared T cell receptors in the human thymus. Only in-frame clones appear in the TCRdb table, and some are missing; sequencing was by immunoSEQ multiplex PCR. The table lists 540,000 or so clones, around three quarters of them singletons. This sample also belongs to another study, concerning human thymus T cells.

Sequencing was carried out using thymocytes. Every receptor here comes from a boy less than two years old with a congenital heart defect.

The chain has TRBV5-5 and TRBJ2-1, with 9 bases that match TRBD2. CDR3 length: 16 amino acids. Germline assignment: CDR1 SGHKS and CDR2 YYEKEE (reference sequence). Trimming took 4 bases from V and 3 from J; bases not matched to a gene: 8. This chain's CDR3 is CASSLPAGGLYNEQFF. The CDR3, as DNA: TGTGCCAGCAGCCTACCAGCGGGAGGCCTCTACAATGAGCAGTTCTTC.

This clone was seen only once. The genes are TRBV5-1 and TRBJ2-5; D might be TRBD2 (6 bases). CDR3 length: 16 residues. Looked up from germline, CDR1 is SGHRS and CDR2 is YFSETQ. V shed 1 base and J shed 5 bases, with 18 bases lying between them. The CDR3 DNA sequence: TGCGCCAGCAGCTTGAGGGTAGCGGAACGAGGGGAGACCCAGTACTTC. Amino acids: CASSLRVAERGETQYF.

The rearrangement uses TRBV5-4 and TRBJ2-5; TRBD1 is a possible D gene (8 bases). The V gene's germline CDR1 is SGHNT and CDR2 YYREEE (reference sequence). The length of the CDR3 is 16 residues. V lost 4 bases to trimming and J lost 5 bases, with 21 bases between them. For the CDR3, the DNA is TGTGCCAGCAGCCTGGGGGGGGGCGACAGGGGCGAGACCCAGTACTTC. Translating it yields CASSLGGGDRGETQYF. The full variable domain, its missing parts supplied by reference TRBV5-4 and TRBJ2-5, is ETGVTQSPTHLIKTRGQQVTLRCSSQSGHNTVSWYQQALGQGPQFIFQYYREEENGRGNFPPRFSGLQFPNYSSELNVNALELDDSALYLCASSLGGGDRGETQYFGPGTRLLVL.

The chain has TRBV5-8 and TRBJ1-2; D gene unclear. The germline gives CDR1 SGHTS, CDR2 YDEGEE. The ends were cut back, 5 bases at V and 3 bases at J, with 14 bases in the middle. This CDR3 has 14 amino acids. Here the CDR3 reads CASSTLRRDYGYTF. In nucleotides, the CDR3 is TGTGCCAGCAGTACACTTAGGCGGGACTATGGCTACACCTTC.

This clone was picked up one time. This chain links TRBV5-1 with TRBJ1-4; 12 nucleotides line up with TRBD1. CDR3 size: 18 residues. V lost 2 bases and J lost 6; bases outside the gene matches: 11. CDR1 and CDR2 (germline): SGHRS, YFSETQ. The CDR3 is CASSLDRDRGRRDEKLFF. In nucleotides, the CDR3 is TGCGCCAGCAGCTTAGACCGGGACAGGGGGCGCCGGGATGAAAAACTGTTTTTT.

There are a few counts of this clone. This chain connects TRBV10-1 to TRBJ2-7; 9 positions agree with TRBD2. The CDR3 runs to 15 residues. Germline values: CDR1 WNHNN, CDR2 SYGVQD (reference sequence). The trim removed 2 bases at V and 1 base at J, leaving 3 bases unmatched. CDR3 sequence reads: CASSEGTSGSYEQYF. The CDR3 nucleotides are TGCGCCAGCAGTGAGGGTACTAGCGGGTCCTACGAGCAGTACTTC.

Here the CDR3 reads CASSFRVNTEAFF. The CDR3 bases are TGTGCCAGCAGCTTCAGGGTCAACACTGAAGCTTTCTTT. The rearrangement uses TRBV11-3 and TRBJ1-1; D is possibly TRBD1 (5 bases). The CDR3 length is 13 residues. V lost 3 bases, J lost 2 bases, and 7 bases lay in between. Germline CDR1 reads SGHNT; CDR2 reads YENEEA. The full variable domain, with the rest looked up from reference TRBV11-3 and TRBJ1-1, is EAGVVQSPRYKIIEKKQPVAFWCNPISGHNTLYWYLQNLGQGPELLIRYENEEAVDDSQLPKDRFSAERLKGVDSTLKIQPAELGDSAVYLCASSFRVNTEAFFGQGTRLTVV.

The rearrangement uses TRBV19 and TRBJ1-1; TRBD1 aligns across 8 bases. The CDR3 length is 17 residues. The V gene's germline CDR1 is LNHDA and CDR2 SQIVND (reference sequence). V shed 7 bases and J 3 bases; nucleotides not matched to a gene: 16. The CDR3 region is CASTRRAGGAWDTEAFF. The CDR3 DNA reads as TGTGCCAGTACTCGAAGGGCAGGGGGCGCATGGGACACTGAAGCTTTCTTT.

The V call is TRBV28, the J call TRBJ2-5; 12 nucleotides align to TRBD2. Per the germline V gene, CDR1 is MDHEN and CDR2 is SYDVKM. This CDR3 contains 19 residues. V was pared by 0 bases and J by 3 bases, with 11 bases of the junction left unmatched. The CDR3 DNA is TGTGCCAGCAGTTTATGCAAACCCGGACTAGCGGGATGGAAAGAGACCCAGTACTTC. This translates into CASSLCKPGLAGWKETQYF.

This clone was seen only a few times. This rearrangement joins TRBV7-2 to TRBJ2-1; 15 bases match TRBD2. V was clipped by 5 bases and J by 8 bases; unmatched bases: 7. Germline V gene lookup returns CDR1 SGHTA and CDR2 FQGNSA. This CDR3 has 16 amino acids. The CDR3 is CASSARTSGRGDEQFF. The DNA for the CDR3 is TGTGCCAGCAGCGCCCGGACTAGCGGGAGGGGTGATGAGCAGTTCTTC.

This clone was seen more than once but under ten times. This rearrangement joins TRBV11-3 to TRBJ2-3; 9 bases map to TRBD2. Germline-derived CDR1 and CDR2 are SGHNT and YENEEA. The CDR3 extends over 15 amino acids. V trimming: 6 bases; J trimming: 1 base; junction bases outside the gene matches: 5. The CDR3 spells CASSSTSGGTDTQYF. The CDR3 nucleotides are TGTGCCAGCAGTTCGACTAGCGGAGGCACAGATACGCAGTATTTT.

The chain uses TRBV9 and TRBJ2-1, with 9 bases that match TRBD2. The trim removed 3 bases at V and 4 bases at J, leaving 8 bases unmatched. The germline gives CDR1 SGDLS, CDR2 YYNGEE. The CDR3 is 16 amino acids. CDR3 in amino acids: CASSASLAGSYNEQFF. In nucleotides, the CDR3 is TGTGCCAGCAGCGCCAGCCTAGCGGGATCGTACAATGAGCAGTTCTTC.

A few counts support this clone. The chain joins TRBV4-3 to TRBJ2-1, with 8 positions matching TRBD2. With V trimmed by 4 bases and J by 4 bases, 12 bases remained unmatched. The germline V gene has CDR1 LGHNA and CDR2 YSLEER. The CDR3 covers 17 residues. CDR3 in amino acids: CASSPSGGRSSYNEQFF. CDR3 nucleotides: TGCGCCAGCAGCCCGTCGGGCGGGAGGTCCTCTTACAATGAGCAGTTCTTC.

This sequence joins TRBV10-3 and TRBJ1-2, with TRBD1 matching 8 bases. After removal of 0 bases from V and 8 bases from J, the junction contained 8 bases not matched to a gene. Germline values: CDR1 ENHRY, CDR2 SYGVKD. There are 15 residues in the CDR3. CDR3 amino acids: CAISESQGAPQGYTF. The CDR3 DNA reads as TGTGCCATCAGTGAGTCCCAGGGGGCTCCCCAAGGCTACACCTTC.

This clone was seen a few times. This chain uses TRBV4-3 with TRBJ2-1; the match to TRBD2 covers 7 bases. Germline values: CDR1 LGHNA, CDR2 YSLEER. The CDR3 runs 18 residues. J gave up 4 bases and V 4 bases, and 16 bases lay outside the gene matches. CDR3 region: CASSLGELAAPPYNEQFF. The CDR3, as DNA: TGCGCCAGCAGCCTCGGTGAGCTAGCGGCCCCCCCGTACAATGAGCAGTTCTTC.

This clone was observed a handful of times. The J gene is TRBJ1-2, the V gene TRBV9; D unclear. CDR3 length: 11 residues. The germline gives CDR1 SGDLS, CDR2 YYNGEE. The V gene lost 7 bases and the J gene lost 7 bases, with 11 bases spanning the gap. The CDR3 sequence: CASRGSPGYTF. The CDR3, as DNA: TGTGCCAGCCGAGGTAGCCCTGGCTACACCTTC.

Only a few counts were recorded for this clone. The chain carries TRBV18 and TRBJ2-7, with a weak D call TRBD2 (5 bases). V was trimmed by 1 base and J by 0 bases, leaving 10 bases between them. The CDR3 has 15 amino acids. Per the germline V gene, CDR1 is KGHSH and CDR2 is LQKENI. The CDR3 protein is CASSPLLGSSYEQYF. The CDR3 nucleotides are TGTGCCAGCTCACCACTCCTAGGGAGCTCCTACGAGCAGTACTTC.

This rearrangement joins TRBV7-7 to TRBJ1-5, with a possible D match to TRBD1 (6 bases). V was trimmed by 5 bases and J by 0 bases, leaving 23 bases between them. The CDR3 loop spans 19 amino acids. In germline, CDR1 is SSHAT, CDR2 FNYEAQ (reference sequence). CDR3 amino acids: CASSPKGGGIIFSNQPQHF. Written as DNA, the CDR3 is TGTGCCAGCAGCCCCAAGGGGGGGGGAATTATCTTTAGCAATCAGCCCCAGCATTTT. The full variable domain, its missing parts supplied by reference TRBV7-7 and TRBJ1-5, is GAGVSQSPRYKVTKRGQDVTLRCDPISSHATLYWYQQALGQGPEFLTYFNYEAQPDKSGLPSDRFSAERPEGSISTLTIQRTEQRDSAMYRCASSPKGGGIIFSNQPQHFGDGTRLSIL.